What follows are 5 T cell receptor beta chains derived from one specimen sequenced in a study of shared clonotypes between healthy human individuals. Assay: immunoSEQ multiplex PCR; the TCRdb copy retains only in-frame clones and omits some. The repertoire holds 450,000 to 600,000 clones, with around 80% as singletons. Sequencing used PBMCs. These receptors were taken from a woman aged 40 to 55 in good health. Some clones in this sample may be carry-over from other donors' samples.

This chain connects TRBV6-6 to TRBJ2-2; D gene ambiguous. V was clipped by 5 bases and J by 4 bases, with 8 bases between them. This CDR3 is built from 13 residues. The germline CDR1 and CDR2 sequences are MNHNY and SVGAGI (reference sequence). The CDR3 DNA reads as TGTGCCAGCAGTAGCCTACCCACCGGGGAGCTGTTTTTT. It encodes CASSSLPTGELFF.

This chain's CDR3 is CASSGTSGRYEQYF. The CDR3 DNA sequence: TGTGCCAGCAGTGGGACTAGCGGGCGCTACGAGCAGTACTTC. V gene TRBV2 combines with J gene TRBJ2-7, with 11 bases matching TRBD2. The V segment lost 4 bases and the J segment 3 bases; nucleotides outside the gene matches: 2. This CDR3 contains 14 residues. Germline assignment: CDR1 SNHLY and CDR2 FYNNEI. The full variable domain, rest sourced from reference TRBV2 and TRBJ2-7, is EPEVTQTPSHQVTQMGQEVILRCVPISNHLYFYWYRQILGQKVEFLVSFYNNEISEKSEIFDDQFSVERPDGSNFTLKIRSTKLEDSAMYFCASSGTSGRYEQYFGPGTRLTVT.

The chain joins TRBV28 to TRBJ1-2, with 10 bases lining up with TRBD1. V dropped 5 bases and J dropped 8; count of bases not matched to a gene: 11. Looked up from germline, CDR1 is MDHEN and CDR2 is SYDVKM. The CDR3 has 15 amino acids. In DNA, the CDR3 is TGTGCCAGCAGTAAATACAGGGACAGGGGTGCCGGCTACACCTTC. Translating it yields CASSKYRDRGAGYTF.

The chain is built from TRBV5-5 and TRBJ2-3; D may match TRBD1 or TRBD2 (5 bases each). CDR3 length: 15 amino acids. Germline V gives CDR1 SGHKS, CDR2 YYEKEE (reference sequence). V was pared by 4 bases and J by 3 bases, with 15 bases between. The CDR3: CASSRSGWETDTQYF. CDR3 sequence (DNA): TGTGCCAGCAGCCGTTCAGGGTGGGAGACAGATACGCAGTATTTT.

The V and J genes are TRBV18 and TRBJ2-3; perhaps TRBD2 as D (6 bases). With 6 bases removed from V and 4 bases from J, the gap between germline ends came to 14 bases. Germline loops: CDR1 KGHSH, CDR2 LQKENI. This CDR3 is built from 14 residues. The CDR3 spells CASSSVPGADTQYF. CDR3 DNA sequence: TGTGCCAGCTCCTCGGTTCCGGGGGCAGATACGCAGTATTTT.